This T cell receptor (beta chain) was recovered during a study of beta chain features in type 1 diabetes (dated by TCRdb to the late 2010s). Regarding the complete study: Mean age, gender distribution, total cell number and subset yield were not different between patients and healthy donors. A total of 100 million to 110 million sorted cells were examined across all samples, and a strong correlation was observed between cell number per subset and RNA yield. Naive and central memory subsets were obtained from all 30 or so donors, but regulatory and stem cell-like memory subsets were isolated from only 8 patients and about eight healthy donors. In the study, TCRB repertoires of sorted circulating CD4+ T cell subsets from recently diagnosed type 1 diabetes patients were compared with those of matched healthy donors. Study-wide findings and limitations: Because cDNA rather than genomic DNA was sequenced, highly expressing activated cells could have been over-represented, although no difference in activation and CD3 levels was found between groups. Naive, central memory and regulatory TCRB repertoires appeared to be more alike among patients than among healthy donors. At VDJ recombination sites, type 1 diabetes patients had fewer insertions and more deleted nucleotides, which implies abnormalities in thymic rearrangement. HLA sub-analyses involved small numbers of individuals, so any influence of HLA type on TCRB rearrangement remained unresolved. Type 1 diabetes patients showed a moderate but significant shortening of TCRB CDR3 length in all four CD4+ subsets. Shorter templates might have been favored by PCR, but patient and control samples were amplified and corrected together, so both groups would have been affected equally by any skew.

On this clone: This clone's antigen is unknown. It has no much larger one-base neighbor in the sample; base qualities were not kept.

The entire amount of isolated RNA was reverse transcribed using the High Capacity cDNA Reverse Transcription Kit, so the sequenced TCRB transcripts were expressed ones. Naive, central memory and regulatory T cell samples underwent deep immunoSEQ sequencing, averaging about 3.5 million total reads per sample. After sorted cells were lysed in RLT buffer, RNA was extracted with DNase-treated RNeasy Micro or Mini kits, with the choice depending on cell number. Each cell subset was processed on its own to prevent cross-contamination, while patient and healthy donor samples were processed together. The immunoSEQ multiplex PCR was used to amplify TCRB sequences from cDNA, yielding 87-bp fragments that span the CDR3 region. Amplicons were sequenced on the Illumina HiSeq platform. Per the original workflow: Synthetic template baselines were used to correct PCR bias computationally, reads within Hamming distance 2 were collapsed, and singletons that could not be merged were discarded. By aligning reads against IMGT, V, D and J genes, CDR3 length, and insertions or deletions at six rearrangement sites were assigned. Within each subset, clonotype counts were normalized to sorted cell number, after which true diversity and Gini coefficients were computed with the tcR R package. The overlap coefficient, calculated on TCRB nucleotide sequences, was used to quantify repertoire sharing. Out-of-frame TCRB sequences from naive cells were analyzed as a proxy for the pre-selection repertoire. TCRdb obtained this table from immuneACCESS and retained in-frame rearrangements with V and J assigned. These tables miss some clones; where compared with another copy, unresolved V genes account for less than half of the shortfall, and the remainder is unexplained. The D gene and trimming were derived from the DNA, and the V and J assignments and clone size from that table. In all, the sample holds fewer than 900,000 clones, and 17% of those were seen once. The ten largest clones add up to 0.023% of the sample.

Each donor gave one peripheral blood draw, averaging roughly 0.11 L, which was collected into heparinised tubes. A BD FACSAria II was used to sort naive, central memory, regulatory and stem cell-like memory CD4+ T cells with a panel that included CD45RO, CCR7, CD25, CD127, CD95 and CD27. Purity was above 95% for every sorted population. PBMCs were isolated immediately by Lymphoprep density gradient centrifugation and stained directly without culture. To minimize batch effects, samples were stained and sorted in pairs, one healthy donor with one patient per experiment. Per the germline V gene, SGHNT is the CDR1 and YENEEA is the CDR2. Inclusive of the bounding cysteine and phenylalanine, the CDR3 is 13 residues long. Only the CDR3 region is kept as DNA, spanning 39 bases read in frame from base 1. V gives up 6 bases and J gives up 6 bases, and the segment between their germline ends measures 11 bases.

The chain joins TRBV11-3 to TRBJ2-2; TRBD1 could be the D gene, as 6 bases match. Sequenced: naive CD4+ T cells from blood. The cell subset or site label here, explained by the study, means: true naive CD4+ T cells. The receptor comes from a woman between 18 and 29 years old in good health. The CDR3 has the sequence CASSSNRAGELFF. The nucleotide sequence is TGTGCCAGCAGTTCTAACAGGGCCGGGGAGCTGTTTTTT. Full variable domain (CDR3 extended with the reference TRBV11-3 and TRBJ2-2 proteins): EAGVVQSPRYKIIEKKQPVAFWCNPISGHNTLYWYLQNLGQGPELLIRYENEEAVDDSQLPKDRFSAERLKGVDSTLKIQPAELGDSAVYLCASSSNRAGELFFGEGSRLTVL.